This entry describes one T cell receptor (beta chain). Its antigen is not known. The data were taken from a study of cytotoxic CD8 clonotypes in ibrutinib-treated CLL. About the study: Among responders, about 25 were partial and 2 complete; after median approximately 70 months, 14 stayed remitted and roughly twelve progressed.

Sequenced by immunoSEQ multiplex PCR; TCRdb stores in-frame clones only, minus some. The sample consists of about 140,000 clones, more than 85% of them appearing once. As input for TCR beta libraries, about 2 micrograms of genomic DNA came from cryopreserved PBMCs. Findings and limits, study-wide: Public clonotypes (which were uncommon) either contracted or remained stable on treatment. Clonality at baseline surpassed age-matched healthy donors and tracked circulating CD8+ T-cell counts.

V was cut by 4 bases and J by 3 bases, with 4 bases left in between. The length of the CDR3 is 11 residues. CDR1 is MNHEY, CDR2 SVGAGI, per germline. This clonotype was sampled from a human donor with chronic lymphocytic leukemia. The starting material was PBMCs, obtained after 12 months of ibrutinib treatment. The chain is built from TRBV6-5 and TRBJ2-7; no clear D gene. The CDR3 DNA sequence: TGTGCCAGCAGTTTTGGCTACGAGCAGTACTTC. This translates into CASSFGYEQYF.